A single sample gave rise to the 6 T cell receptor beta chains below, sequenced in a study of blood T cell repertoires in COVID-19. Assay: immunoSEQ multiplex PCR; the TCRdb copy retains only in-frame clones and omits some. This table has about 160,000 clones, roughly 80% appearing once. Sequencing input: peripheral blood. The receptors derive from a woman aged 40 to 50 with COVID-19, enrolled during active disease.

The chain's CDR3 is CASSPRQAPRGNEKLFF. The CDR3 nucleotides read TGTGCCAGCAGTCCTCGACAGGCTCCCAGGGGCAATGAAAAACTGTTTTTT. The chain couples TRBV6-6 to TRBJ1-4; perhaps TRBD1 as D (6 bases). CDR3 length equals 17 residues. Germline V gene lookup returns CDR1 MNHNY and CDR2 SVGAGI (reference sequence). The ends were cut back, 5 bases at V and 5 bases at J, with 21 bases in the middle.

The rearrangement links TRBV28 to TRBJ2-3; D is unclear. V dropped 4 bases and J dropped 2 bases, with 4 bases sitting between them. This CDR3 region has 12 residues. Germline V gives CDR1 MDHEN, CDR2 SYDVKM. The CDR3 sequence: CASSSYTDTQYF. The CDR3 DNA reads TGTGCCAGCAGTTCCTACACAGATACGCAGTATTTT.

The V call is TRBV19, the J call TRBJ1-1, with unresolved D. From germline, CDR1 is LNHDA and CDR2 SQIVND (reference sequence). Trimming removed 5 bases from V and 0 bases from J, with 16 bases in between. The CDR3 contains 16 residues. Written as DNA, the CDR3 is TGTGCCAGTAGTTTTTTACACAGTGGAATGAACACTGAAGCTTTCTTT. It encodes CASSFLHSGMNTEAFF. Full variable domain (remainder filled in from reference TRBV19 and TRBJ1-1): DGGITQSPKYLFRKEGQNVTLSCEQNLNHDAMYWYRQDPGQGLRLIYYSQIVNDFQKGDIAEGYSVSREKKESFPLTVTSAQKNPTAFYLCASSFLHSGMNTEAFFGQGTRLTVV.

This clone has just one count. The V call is TRBV12-3 or TRBV12-4, the J call TRBJ2-7; TRBD1 matches 10 bases. Trimming at V came to 8 bases and at J to 7 bases, leaving 5 bases not matched to a gene. The CDR3 contains 12 residues. In DNA, the CDR3 is TGTGCCAGCCGACAGGGGGCGAGTGAGCAGTACTTC. Its translation is CASRQGASEQYF.

This chain links TRBV19 with TRBJ1-5; perhaps TRBD1 as D (6 bases). The V gene's germline CDR1 is LNHDA and CDR2 SQIVND (reference sequence). Between the trimmed V and J ends, which lost 9 bases and 9 bases, there was a span of 12 bases. The CDR3 loop spans 11 amino acids. The CDR3 nucleotides read TGTGCCAGCGGGACATCCCGGCCCCAGCATTTT. It encodes CASGTSRPQHF.

V gene TRBV5-1 combines with J gene TRBJ2-2, with D unclear. Germline V gene lookup returns CDR1 SGHRS and CDR2 YFSETQ. The CDR3 loop spans 14 amino acids. V lost 1 base, J lost 1 base, and 5 bases lay in between. DNA of the CDR3: TGCGCCAGCAGCTTGTCGGGGAACACCGGGGAGCTGTTTTTT. This codes for CASSLSGNTGELFF.